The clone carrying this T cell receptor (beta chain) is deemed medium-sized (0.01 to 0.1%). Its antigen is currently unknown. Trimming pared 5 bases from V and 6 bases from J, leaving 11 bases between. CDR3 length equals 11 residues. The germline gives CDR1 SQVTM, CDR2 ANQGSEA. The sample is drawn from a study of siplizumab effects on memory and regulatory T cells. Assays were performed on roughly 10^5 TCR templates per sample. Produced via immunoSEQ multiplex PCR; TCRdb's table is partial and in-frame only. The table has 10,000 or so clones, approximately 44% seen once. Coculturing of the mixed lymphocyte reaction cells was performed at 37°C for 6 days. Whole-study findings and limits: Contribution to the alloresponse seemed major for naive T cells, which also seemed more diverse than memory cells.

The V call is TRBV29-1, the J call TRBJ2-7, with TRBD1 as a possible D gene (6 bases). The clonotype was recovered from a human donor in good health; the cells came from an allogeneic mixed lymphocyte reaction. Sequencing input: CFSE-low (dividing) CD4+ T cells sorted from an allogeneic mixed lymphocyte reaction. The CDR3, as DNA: TGCAGCGTTCAACAGGGTGGCGAGCAGTACTTC. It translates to CSVQQGGEQYF.